The 19 T cell receptor beta chains listed next were all sequenced from one sample in a study of OX40 agonist ivuxolimab in advanced cancers. Clones were read by immunoSEQ multiplex PCR, and TCRdb kept only the in-frame ones, dropping some. This sample has about 66,000 clones, with about 88% found just once. This specimen consisted of CD4+ or CD8+ T cells sorted from blood, obtained in a trial of the OX40 agonist ivuxolimab. The origin of the receptors is an adult with an advanced solid tumor such as melanoma, head and neck, liver or kidney cancer.

The CDR3: CSATGLAGPYEQYF. In nucleotides, the CDR3 is TGCAGCGCCACGGGACTAGCGGGACCATACGAGCAGTACTTC. The chain uses TRBV29-1 and TRBJ2-7, with TRBD2 identical over 13 bases. After removal of 7 bases from V and 4 bases from J, the junction contained 7 bases not matched to a gene. In germline, CDR1 is SQVTM, CDR2 ANQGSEA. The CDR3 is 14 amino acids.

The chain has TRBV2 and TRBJ2-1; 12 bases match TRBD2. There are 14 residues in the CDR3. The V gene end was trimmed by 9 bases and the J gene end by 9 bases; junction bases not matched to a gene: 9. The germline V gene encodes CDR1 SNHLY and CDR2 FYNNEI. CDR3 region: CASRLAGVGGEQFF. CDR3 coding DNA: TGTGCCAGTAGACTAGCGGGAGTAGGAGGTGAGCAGTTCTTC. The variable domain in full, completed from reference TRBV2 and TRBJ2-1, reads EPEVTQTPSHQVTQMGQEVILRCVPISNHLYFYWYRQILGQKVEFLVSFYNNEISEKSEIFDDQFSVERPDGSNFTLKIRSTKLEDSAMYFCASRLAGVGGEQFFGPGTRLTVL.

This CDR3 is CASKEDRGETEAFF. In DNA form, the CDR3 reads TGTGCCAGCAAGGAGGACAGGGGTGAGACTGAAGCTTTCTTT. The chain combines TRBV28 with TRBJ1-1; 9 nucleotides match TRBD1. The CDR3 runs 14 residues. The ends lost 7 bases at V and 5 bases at J; junction bases unmatched: 8. Germline loops: CDR1 MDHEN, CDR2 SYDVKM.

As DNA, the CDR3 is TGTGCCAGCGGGGGAGGGAGGGGTACCTACAATGAGCAGTTCTTC. Encoded protein: CASGGGRGTYNEQFF. This chain links TRBV27 with TRBJ2-1; 7 positions agree with TRBD2. V trimming: 8 bases; J trimming: 2 bases; junction bases outside the gene matches: 9. The CDR3 has 15 residues. CDR1 and CDR2 from the germline V gene are MNHEY and SMNVEV (reference sequence).

In DNA form, the CDR3 reads TGTGCCAGCAGTTTGGCGGGACAGCCATCTCGCGAGCAGTACTTC. The encoded protein is CASSLAGQPSREQYF. V and J are TRBV6-6 and TRBJ2-7; tentative D call: TRBD1 (7 bases). V dropped 4 bases and J dropped 6 bases, with 19 bases sitting between them. The CDR3 runs 15 residues. CDR1 and CDR2 from the germline V gene are MNHNY and SVGAGI (reference sequence).

The chain carries TRBV19 and TRBJ2-2; TRBD1 aligns across 8 bases. Germline CDR1 is LNHDA and CDR2 is SQIVND (reference sequence). This CDR3 contains 15 residues. After removal of 3 bases from V and 7 bases from J, the junction contained 7 bases not matched to a gene. CDR3 DNA: TGTGCCAGTAGTATTGCGGGACAGGCGCGCGGGGAGCTGTTTTTT. As protein: CASSIAGQARGELFF.

The rearrangement joins TRBV5-1 to TRBJ2-5; 8 nucleotides match TRBD1. CDR1 SGHRS and CDR2 YFSETQ come from the germline V gene. Losses at the gene ends were 0 bases for V and 5 bases for J; bases not matched to a gene: 0. This CDR3 region has 13 residues. CDR3 in amino acids: CASSLDRGETQYF. In DNA form, the CDR3 reads TGCGCCAGCAGCTTGGACAGGGGGGAGACCCAGTACTTC.

The chain employs TRBV6-5 and TRBJ1-1; the D is unclear. Looked up from germline, CDR1 is MNHEY and CDR2 is SVGAGI. V was shortened by 6 bases and J by 5 bases, with 13 bases between the two germline ends. This CDR3 contains 13 residues. This CDR3 reads CASRPPGGTEAFF. In nucleotides, the CDR3 is TGTGCCAGCAGACCCCCCGGTGGGACTGAAGCTTTCTTT.

The J gene is TRBJ1-4, the V gene TRBV20-1; 8 nucleotides align to TRBD1. The CDR3 covers 11 residues. The ends lost 5 bases at V and 11 bases at J; junction bases unmatched: 4. Germline CDR1 is DFQATT and CDR2 is SNEGSKA (reference sequence). Here the CDR3 reads CSALTGDKLFF. CDR3 bases: TGCAGTGCTCTGACAGGGGACAAACTGTTTTTT.

This rearrangement joins TRBV30 to TRBJ1-2; D gene ambiguous. The V end lost 3 bases, the J end lost 6 bases, and 14 bases lay between the germline ends. This CDR3 is 13 amino acids long. Germline-derived CDR1 and CDR2 are GTSNPN and SVGIG (reference sequence). The CDR3, as DNA: TGTGCCTGGAGGGTATCTTGGCGCGATGGCTACACCTTC. Protein product: CAWRVSWRDGYTF.

This clone was found once. The J gene is TRBJ1-2, the V gene TRBV5-6, with 9 nucleotides matching TRBD1. The V segment lost 4 bases and the J segment 8 bases; nucleotides outside the gene matches: 9. The CDR3 totals 14 residues. Germline assignment: CDR1 SGHDT and CDR2 YYEEEE. Here the CDR3 DNA reads TGTGCCAGCAGCCGCACTGGACAGGGGAGCGGCTACACCTTC. This encodes CASSRTGQGSGYTF.

This clone has a handful of counts. The chain has TRBV9 and TRBJ2-1, with D unresolved. Trimming removed 4 bases from V and 0 bases from J, with 8 bases in between. Germline V gene data show CDR1 as SGDLS and CDR2 as YYNGEE. The length of the CDR3 is 14 residues. CDR3 coding DNA: TGTGCCAGCAGCCTTCAAAGCTCCTACAATGAGCAGTTCTTC. Its translation: CASSLQSSYNEQFF.

This chain joins TRBV27 and TRBJ2-1; perhaps TRBD2 as D (6 bases). Looked up from germline, CDR1 is MNHEY and CDR2 is SMNVEV (reference sequence). The ends were cut back, 6 bases at V and 7 bases at J, with 19 bases in the middle. CDR3 length equals 15 residues. The CDR3 sequence: CASRLAGTPLNEQFF. CDR3 DNA sequence: TGTGCCAGCAGATTAGCCGGGACTCCGCTTAATGAGCAGTTCTTC.

V and J are TRBV5-6 and TRBJ2-7; 8 bases fit TRBD2. The V gene end was trimmed by 0 bases and the J gene end by 0 bases; junction bases not matched to a gene: 2. Germline CDR1 reads SGHDT; CDR2 reads YYEEEE. The CDR3 loop spans 15 amino acids. DNA of the CDR3: TGTGCCAGCAGCTTGGCGGGGACTAGCTCCTACGAGCAGTACTTC. Translation: CASSLAGTSSYEQYF. The whole variable domain, filled in from reference TRBV5-6 and TRBJ2-7, reads DAGVTQSPTHLIKTRGQQVTLRCSPKSGHDTVSWYQQALGQGPQFIFQYYEEEERQRGNFPDRFSGHQFPNYSSELNVNALLLGDSALYLCASSLAGTSSYEQYFGPGTRLTVT.

This sequence joins TRBV2 and TRBJ2-5, with D maybe TRBD2 (6 bases). The V end was cut by 3 bases, the J end by 5 bases, with 13 bases between. Germline assignment: CDR1 SNHLY and CDR2 FYNNEI. The CDR3 has 14 residues. The CDR3 loop is CASSEGVEGETQYF. Here the CDR3 DNA reads TGTGCCAGCAGTGAGGGGGTGGAGGGGGAGACCCAGTACTTC.

This chain uses TRBV5-1 with TRBJ2-1, with 8 positions matching TRBD2. The CDR3 contains 14 residues. Germline V lookup: CDR1 SGHRS, CDR2 YFSETQ. V lost 1 base to trimming and J lost 5 bases; unmatched junction nucleotides: 2. DNA of the CDR3: TGCGCCAGCAGCTTGTGGCGGGGGGACAATGAGCAGTTCTTC. Protein product: CASSLWRGDNEQFF.

The J gene is TRBJ1-3, the V gene TRBV18; 7 nucleotides agree with TRBD1. This CDR3 has 16 amino acids. Germline V gene lookup returns CDR1 KGHSH and CDR2 LQKENI. V gave up 3 bases and J gave up 4 bases; unmatched junction bases: 9. The CDR3 DNA is TGTGCCAGCTCACCCACGACAGGGCTTAGCGGAAACACCATATATTTT. This codes for CASSPTTGLSGNTIYF.

The chain couples TRBV10-3 to TRBJ1-3; D is perhaps TRBD1 (6 bases). Trimming cost V 0 bases and J 4 bases, with 10 bases left between them. CDR3 size: 15 residues. Germline V gene data show CDR1 as ENHRY and CDR2 as SYGVKD. The CDR3 DNA follows: TGTGCCATCAGTGAGTCGCGTGGGGGCGGAAACACCATATATTTT. This encodes CAISESRGGGNTIYF.

As to this clone: A junction boundary mismatches the germline segment, possibly from a read error. The chain combines TRBV28 with TRBJ1-1; perhaps TRBD1 as D (6 bases). The germline CDR1 and CDR2 sequences are MDHEN and SYDVKM. This CDR3 comprises 13 residues. CDR3 DNA: TGTGCCAGCAGTTCCCTCCGACAGGCTGAAACTTTCTTT. It is translated as CASSSLRQAETFF.